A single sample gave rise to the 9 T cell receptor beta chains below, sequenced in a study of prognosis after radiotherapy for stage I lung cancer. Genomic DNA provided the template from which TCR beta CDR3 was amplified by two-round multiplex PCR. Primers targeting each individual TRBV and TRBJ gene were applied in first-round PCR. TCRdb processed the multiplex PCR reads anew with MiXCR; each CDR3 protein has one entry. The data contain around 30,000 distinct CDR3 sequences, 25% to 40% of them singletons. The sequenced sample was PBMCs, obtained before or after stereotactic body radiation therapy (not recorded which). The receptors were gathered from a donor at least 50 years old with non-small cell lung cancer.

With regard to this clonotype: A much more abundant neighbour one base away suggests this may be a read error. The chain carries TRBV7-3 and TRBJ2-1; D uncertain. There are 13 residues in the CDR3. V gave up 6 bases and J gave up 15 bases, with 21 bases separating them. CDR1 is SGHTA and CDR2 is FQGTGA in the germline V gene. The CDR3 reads CASSYSRGEGRFF. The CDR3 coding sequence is TGTGCCAGCAGTTACTCCCGCGGAGAAGGGCGGTTCTTC.

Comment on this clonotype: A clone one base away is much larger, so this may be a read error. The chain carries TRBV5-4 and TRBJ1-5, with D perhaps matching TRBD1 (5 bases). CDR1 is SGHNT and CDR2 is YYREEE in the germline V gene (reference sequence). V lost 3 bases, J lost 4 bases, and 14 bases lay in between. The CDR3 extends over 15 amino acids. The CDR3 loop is CASSSETERNQPQHF. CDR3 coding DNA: TGTGCCAGCAGCTCGGAGACAGAGAGAAATCAGCCCCAGCATTTT.

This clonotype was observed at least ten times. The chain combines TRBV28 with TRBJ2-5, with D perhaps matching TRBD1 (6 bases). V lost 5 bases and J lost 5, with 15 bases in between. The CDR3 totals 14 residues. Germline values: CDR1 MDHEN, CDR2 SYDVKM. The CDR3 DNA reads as TGTGCCAGCAGTGGACAGCTACCCAGGGAGACCCAGTACTTC. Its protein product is CASSGQLPRETQYF.

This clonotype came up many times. CDR3 loop: CASSSKNPPIPLHF. The CDR3 region has the DNA TGTGCCAGCAGCTCCAAGAATCCCCCAATACCCCTCCACTTT. The chain uses TRBV7-2 and TRBJ1-6; D ambiguous. The CDR3 consists of 14 residues. Germline CDR1 SGHTA, CDR2 FQGNSA. V was shortened by 4 bases and J by 12 bases, with 16 bases between the two germline ends.

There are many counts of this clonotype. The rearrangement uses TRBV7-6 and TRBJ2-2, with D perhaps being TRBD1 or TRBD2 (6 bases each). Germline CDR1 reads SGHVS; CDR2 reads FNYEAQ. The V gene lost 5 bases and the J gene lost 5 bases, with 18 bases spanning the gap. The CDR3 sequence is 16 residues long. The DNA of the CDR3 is TGTGCCAGCAGCAAGGGGTCGGGGGCTCAGACCGGGGAGCTGTTTTTT. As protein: CASSKGSGAQTGELFF.

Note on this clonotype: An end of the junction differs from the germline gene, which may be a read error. CDR3 amino acids: CDSSYGTARTDTQYF. CDR3 coding DNA: TGCGACAGCAGCTATGGGACAGCTCGCACAGATACGCAGTATTTT. The chain links TRBV5-1 to TRBJ2-3; 7 bases line up with TRBD1. CDR3 length: 15 residues. CDR1 SGHRS and CDR2 YFSETQ come from the germline V gene. Full variable domain (remainder filled in from reference TRBV5-1 and TRBJ2-3): KAGVTQTPRYLIKTRGQQVTLSCSPISGHRSVSWYQQTPGQGLQFLFEYFSETQRNKGNFPGRFSGRQFSNSRSEMNVSTLELGDSALYLCDSSYGTARTDTQYFGPGTRLTVL.

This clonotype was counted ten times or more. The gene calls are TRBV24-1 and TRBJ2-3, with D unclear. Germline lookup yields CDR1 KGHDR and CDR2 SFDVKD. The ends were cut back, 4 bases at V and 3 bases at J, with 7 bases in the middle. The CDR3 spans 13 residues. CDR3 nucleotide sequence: TGTGCCACCAGTGACCCAGGTACAGATACGCAGTATTTT. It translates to CATSDPGTDTQYF.

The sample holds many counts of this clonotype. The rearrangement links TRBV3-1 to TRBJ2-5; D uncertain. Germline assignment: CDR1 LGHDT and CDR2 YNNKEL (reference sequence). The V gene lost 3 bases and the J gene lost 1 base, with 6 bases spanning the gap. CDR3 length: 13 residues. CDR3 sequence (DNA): TGTGCCAGCAGCCAGCAGCCCCAAGAGACCCAGTACTTC. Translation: CASSQQPQETQYF.

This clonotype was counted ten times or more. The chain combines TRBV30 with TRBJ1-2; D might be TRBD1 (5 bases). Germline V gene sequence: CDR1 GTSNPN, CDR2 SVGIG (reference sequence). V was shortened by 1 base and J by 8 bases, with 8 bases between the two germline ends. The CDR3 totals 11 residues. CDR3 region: CAWSGGEGYTF. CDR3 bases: TGTGCCTGGAGTGGGGGGGAGGGCTACACCTTC.